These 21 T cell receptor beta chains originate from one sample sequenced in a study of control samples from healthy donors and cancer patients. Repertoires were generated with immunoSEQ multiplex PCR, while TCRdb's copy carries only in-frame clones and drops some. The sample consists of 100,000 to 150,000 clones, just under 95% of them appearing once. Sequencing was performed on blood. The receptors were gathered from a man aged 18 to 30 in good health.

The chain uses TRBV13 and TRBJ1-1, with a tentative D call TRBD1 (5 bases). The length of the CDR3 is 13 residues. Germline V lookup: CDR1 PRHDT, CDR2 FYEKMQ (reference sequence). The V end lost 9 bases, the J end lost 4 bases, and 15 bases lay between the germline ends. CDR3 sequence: CASSPTGGTEAFF. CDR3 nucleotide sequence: TGTGCCAGTTCTCCGACCGGGGGCACTGAAGCTTTCTTT.

The CDR3 DNA follows: TGTGCCACCAGCAAGTCTGGTCATAGCACAGATACGCAGTATTTT. This gives the protein CATSKSGHSTDTQYF. V and J are TRBV15 and TRBJ2-3; D is undetermined. Germline V CDR1 and CDR2: LNHNV, YYDKDF (reference sequence). The CDR3 runs to 15 residues. Deletions cut 4 bases from V and 0 bases from J, with 11 bases between.

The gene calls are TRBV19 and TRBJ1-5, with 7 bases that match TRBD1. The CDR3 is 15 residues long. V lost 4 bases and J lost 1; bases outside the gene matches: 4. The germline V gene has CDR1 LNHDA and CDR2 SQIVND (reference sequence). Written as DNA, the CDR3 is TGTGCCAGTAGTAGGGGGGGACAGAGCAATCAGCCCCAGCATTTT. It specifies CASSRGGQSNQPQHF.

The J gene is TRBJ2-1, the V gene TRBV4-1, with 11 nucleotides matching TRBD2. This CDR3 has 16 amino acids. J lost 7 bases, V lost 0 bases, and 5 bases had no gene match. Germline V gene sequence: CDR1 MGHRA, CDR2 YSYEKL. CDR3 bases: TGCGCCAGCAGCCAAGAACTAGCGGGGGCTTGGAATGAGCAGTTCTTC. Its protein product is CASSQELAGAWNEQFF.

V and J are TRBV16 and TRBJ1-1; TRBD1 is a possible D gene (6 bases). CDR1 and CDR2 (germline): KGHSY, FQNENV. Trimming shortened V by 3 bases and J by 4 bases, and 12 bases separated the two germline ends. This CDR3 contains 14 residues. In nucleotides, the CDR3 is TGTGCCAGCAGCCACAGGGGTTCGGCCACTGAAGCTTTCTTT. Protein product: CASSHRGSATEAFF. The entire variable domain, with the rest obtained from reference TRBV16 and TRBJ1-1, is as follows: GEEVAQTPKHLVRGEGQKAKLYCAPIKGHSYVFWYQQVLKNEFKFLISFQNENVFDETGMPKERFSAKCLPNSPCSLEIQATKLEDSAVYFCASSHRGSATEAFFGQGTRLTVV.

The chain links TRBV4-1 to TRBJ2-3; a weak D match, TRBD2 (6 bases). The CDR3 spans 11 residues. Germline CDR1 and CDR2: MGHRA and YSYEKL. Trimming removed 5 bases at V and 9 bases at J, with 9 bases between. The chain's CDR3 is CASSTRGTQYF. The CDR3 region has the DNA TGCGCCAGCAGCACACGGGGGACGCAGTATTTT.

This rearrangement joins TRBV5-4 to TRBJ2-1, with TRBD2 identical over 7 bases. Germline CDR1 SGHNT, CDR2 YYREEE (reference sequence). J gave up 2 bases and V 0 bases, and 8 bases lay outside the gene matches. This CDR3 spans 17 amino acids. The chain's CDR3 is CASSLGAGSGTYNEQFF. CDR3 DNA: TGTGCCAGCAGCTTGGGAGCGGGATCGGGCACCTACAATGAGCAGTTCTTC.

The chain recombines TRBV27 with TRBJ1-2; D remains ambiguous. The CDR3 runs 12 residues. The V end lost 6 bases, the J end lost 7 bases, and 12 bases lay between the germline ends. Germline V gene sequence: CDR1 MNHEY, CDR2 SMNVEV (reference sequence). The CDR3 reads CASSLSGSGYTF. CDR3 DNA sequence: TGTGCCAGCAGCCTAAGCGGGTCTGGCTACACCTTC.

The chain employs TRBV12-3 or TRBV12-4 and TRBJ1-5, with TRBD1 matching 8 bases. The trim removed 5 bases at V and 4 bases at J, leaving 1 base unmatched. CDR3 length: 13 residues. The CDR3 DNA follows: TGTGCCAGCAGTCGACAGGGGAATCAGCCCCAGCATTTT. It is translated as CASSRQGNQPQHF.

The CDR3 DNA reads TGTGCCAGCAGGCGGGGATTTGAAGCTTTCTTT. Its translation: CASRRGFEAFF. This chain connects TRBV25-1 to TRBJ1-1, with no clear D. Germline CDR1 reads MGHDK; CDR2 reads SYGVNS. Trimming cost V 6 bases and J 7 bases, with 9 bases left between them. This CDR3 comprises 11 residues.

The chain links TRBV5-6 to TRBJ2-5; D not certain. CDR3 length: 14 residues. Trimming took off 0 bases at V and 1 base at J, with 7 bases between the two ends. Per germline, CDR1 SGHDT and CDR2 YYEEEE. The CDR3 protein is CASSLVQTQETQYF. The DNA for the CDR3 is TGTGCCAGCAGCTTGGTGCAGACCCAAGAGACCCAGTACTTC.

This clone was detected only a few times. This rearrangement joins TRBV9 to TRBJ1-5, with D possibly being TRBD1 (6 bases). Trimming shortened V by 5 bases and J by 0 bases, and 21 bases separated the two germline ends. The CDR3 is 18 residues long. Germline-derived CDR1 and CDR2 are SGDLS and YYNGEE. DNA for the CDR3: TGTGCCAGCAGACGGGGAGGGGGGCTCAGAAATAGCAATCAGCCCCAGCATTTT. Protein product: CASRRGGGLRNSNQPQHF.

CDR3 region: CASSATGRLDTEAFF. As DNA, the CDR3 is TGTGCCAGTAGCGCAACAGGGCGGTTGGACACTGAAGCTTTCTTT. The chain is built from TRBV19 and TRBJ1-1, with D tentatively TRBD1 (6 bases). The CDR3 sequence is 15 residues long. Trimming pared 6 bases from V and 3 bases from J, leaving 17 bases between. CDR1 and CDR2 from the germline V gene are LNHDA and SQIVND (reference sequence).

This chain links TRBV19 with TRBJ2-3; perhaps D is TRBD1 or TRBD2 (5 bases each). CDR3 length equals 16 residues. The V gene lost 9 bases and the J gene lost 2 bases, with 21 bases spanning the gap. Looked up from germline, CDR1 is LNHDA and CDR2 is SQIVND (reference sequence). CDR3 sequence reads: CASLKRHSGTTDTQYF. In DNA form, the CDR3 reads TGTGCCAGCCTCAAACGACACTCAGGGACCACAGATACGCAGTATTTT.

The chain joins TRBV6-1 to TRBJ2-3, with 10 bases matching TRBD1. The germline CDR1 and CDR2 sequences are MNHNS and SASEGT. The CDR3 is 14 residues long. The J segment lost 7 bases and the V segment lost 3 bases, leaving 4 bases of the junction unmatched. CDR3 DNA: TGTGCCAGCAGTGACCGGGACAGGGGTTATACGCAGTATTTT. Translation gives CASSDRDRGYTQYF.

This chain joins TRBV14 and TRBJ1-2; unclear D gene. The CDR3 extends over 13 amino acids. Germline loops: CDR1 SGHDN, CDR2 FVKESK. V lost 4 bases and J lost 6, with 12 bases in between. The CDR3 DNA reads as TGTGCCAGCAGCCCCCGGCAGTCGGATGGCTACACCTTC. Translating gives CASSPRQSDGYTF.

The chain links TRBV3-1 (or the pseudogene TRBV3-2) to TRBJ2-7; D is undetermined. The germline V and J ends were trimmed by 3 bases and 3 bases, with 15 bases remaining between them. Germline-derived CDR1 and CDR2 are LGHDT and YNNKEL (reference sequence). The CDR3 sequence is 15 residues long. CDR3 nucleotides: TGTGCCAGCAGCCATAAGTCCGTGCCGTACTACGAGCAGTACTTC. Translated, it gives CASSHKSVPYYEQYF.

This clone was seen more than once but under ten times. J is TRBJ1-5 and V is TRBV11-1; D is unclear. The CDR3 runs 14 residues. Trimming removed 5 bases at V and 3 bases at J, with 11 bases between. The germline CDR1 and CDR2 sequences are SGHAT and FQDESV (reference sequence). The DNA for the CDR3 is TGTGCCAGCAGCCCCGGACGGAACAATCAGCCCCAGCATTTT. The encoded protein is CASSPGRNNQPQHF.

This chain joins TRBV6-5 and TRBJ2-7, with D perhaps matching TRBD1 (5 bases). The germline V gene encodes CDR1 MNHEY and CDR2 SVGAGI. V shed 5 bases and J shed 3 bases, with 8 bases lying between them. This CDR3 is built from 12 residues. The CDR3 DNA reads TGTGCCAGCAGTCACAGGCGCTACGAGCAGTACTTC. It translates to CASSHRRYEQYF.

CDR3 coding DNA: TGTGCCAGCAGTTACGGGCAGGGCGGTCAGCCCCAGCATTTT. Amino acid sequence: CASSYGQGGQPQHF. The rearrangement joins TRBV6-5 to TRBJ1-5; tentatively, D is TRBD1 (5 bases). V lost 2 bases, J lost 6 bases, and 11 bases lay in between. CDR1 and CDR2 (germline): MNHEY, SVGAGI. The CDR3 covers 14 residues.

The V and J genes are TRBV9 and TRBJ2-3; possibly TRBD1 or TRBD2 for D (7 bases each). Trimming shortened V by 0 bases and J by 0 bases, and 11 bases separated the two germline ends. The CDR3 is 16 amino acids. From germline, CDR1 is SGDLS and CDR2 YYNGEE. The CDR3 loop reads CASSVGAGQSTDTQYF. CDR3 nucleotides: TGTGCCAGCAGCGTAGGAGCGGGACAGAGCACAGATACGCAGTATTTT.